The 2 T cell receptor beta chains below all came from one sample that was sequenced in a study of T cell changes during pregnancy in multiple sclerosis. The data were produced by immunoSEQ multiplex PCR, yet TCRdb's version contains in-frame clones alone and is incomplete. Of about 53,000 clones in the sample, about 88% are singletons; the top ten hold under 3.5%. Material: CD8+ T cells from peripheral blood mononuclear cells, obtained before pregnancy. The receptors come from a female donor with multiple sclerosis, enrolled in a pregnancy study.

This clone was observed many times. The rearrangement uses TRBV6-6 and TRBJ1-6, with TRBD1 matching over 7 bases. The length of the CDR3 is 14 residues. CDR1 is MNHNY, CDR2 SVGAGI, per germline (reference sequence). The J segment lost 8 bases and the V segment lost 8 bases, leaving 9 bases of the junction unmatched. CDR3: CASDNAGGYSPLHF. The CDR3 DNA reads TGTGCCAGCGATAACGCAGGGGGGTATTCACCCCTCCACTTT.

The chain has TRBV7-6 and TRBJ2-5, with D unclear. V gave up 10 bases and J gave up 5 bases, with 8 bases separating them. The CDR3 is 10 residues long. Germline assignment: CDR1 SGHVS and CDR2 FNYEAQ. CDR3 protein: CATAGETQYF. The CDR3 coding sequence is TGTGCCACGGCCGGGGAGACCCAGTACTTC.